These T cell receptor beta chains were read from a single sample in a study of T cells expressing NK-cell markers. TCRdb reanalyzed the 5' RACE reads, giving one entry per CDR3 protein sequence and no DNA. The sample table sets out approximately 550,000 distinct CDR3 sequences. Source material: blood T cells: a sorted CD56 or NKG2C T cell subset, CD4+ or CD8+ T cells, or bulk PBMC T cells (not recorded which). These receptor sequences come from a man aged 18-30 years in good health. The CDR3 runs from the conserved cysteine through the conserved F or W.

v_gene	j_gene	CDR3aa
TRBV7-2	TRBJ1-6	CASSSDRVNSPLHF
TRBV4-1	TRBJ2-1	CASSQVVRDTSSYNEQFF
TRBV2	TRBJ1-1	CASSRDRGTEAFF
TRBV3-1	TRBJ2-3	CASSQGTSLTDTQYF
TRBV15	TRBJ2-3	CATSRDVSGVRTDTQYF
TRBV7-6	TRBJ2-7	CASSVSGGRYEQYF
TRBV11-2	TRBJ2-1	CASSLGPAGGRDEQFF
TRBV4-1	TRBJ2-1	CASSHRGGSALKQFF
TRBV7-3	TRBJ2-1	CASSLVGRERDNEQFF
TRBV6-1	TRBJ2-3	CASSPGGALGTDTQYF
TRBV6-1	TRBJ2-1	CASSVSPGLANFGYNEQFF
TRBV10-2	TRBJ2-3	CASSSSASGVTDTQYF
TRBV20-1	TRBJ1-2	CSARDSQVRYGYTF
TRBV7-9	TRBJ1-4	CASSLRSMGEKLFF
TRBV20-1	TRBJ1-3	CSVRENSGNTIYF
TRBV5-6	TRBJ2-1	CASSLGAWNEQFF
TRBV20-1	TRBJ2-5	CSASPVAGLAGAETQYF
TRBV6-2/TRBV6-3	TRBJ1-2	CASNGQQTNYGYTF
TRBV5-1	TRBJ1-1	CASSSTTNTEAFF
TRBV15	TRBJ1-2	CATSRDLTANYGYTF
TRBV6-5	TRBJ2-5	CASSYSMSGQETQYF
TRBV4-2	TRBJ1-1	CASSQGDGRGTEAFF
TRBV28	TRBJ2-3	CASSPERRGDTQYF
TRBV28	TRBJ1-6	CATYTRQNYNSPLHF
TRBV10-3	TRBJ2-1	CAATPRTSGPYNEQFF
TRBV5-1	TRBJ2-3	CASSWSGRGEGDTQYF
TRBV6-5	TRBJ1-1	CASSRRSVNTEAFF
TRBV12-3/TRBV12-4	TRBJ2-1	CASSLRVTGNEQFF
TRBV19	TRBJ1-5	CASSTHRDLEPQHF
TRBV12-3/TRBV12-4	TRBJ2-2	CASSLSSGLEFTGELFF
TRBV29-1	TRBJ2-2	CSGALRTGHTGELFF